Listed below are T cell receptor beta chains from one sample, sequenced in a study of metastatic and nonmetastatic thyroid tumors. Through MiXCR, TCRdb re-clonotyped the PCR reads. The sample includes roughly 15,000 clones, approximately 30% of them seen just once. The sequenced material came from adjacent normal tissue. Receptors originate from a female donor with papillary thyroid cancer or a benign thyroid nodule (not recorded which). Some clones in this sample may be carry-over from other donors' samples. CDR3s leave out the opening cysteine and the closing phenylalanine or tryptophan. Fields, in order: CDR3 length, V gene, J gene, CDR3 protein.

CDR3 length: 14
V gene: TRBV12-3/TRBV12-4
J gene: TRBJ1-3
CDR3 protein: ASSFAGRGSGNTIY

CDR3 length: 10
V gene: TRBV7-3
J gene: TRBJ2-1
CDR3 protein: ASSFWSNEQF

CDR3 length: 14
V gene: TRBV6-1
J gene: TRBJ2-7
CDR3 protein: ASTWGTMTGANEQY

CDR3 length: 12
V gene: TRBV11-2
J gene: TRBJ2-1
CDR3 protein: ASSLVASYNEQF

CDR3 length: 17
V gene: TRBV7-3
J gene: TRBJ2-1
CDR3 protein: ASSLSTRVRLAGGNEQF

CDR3 length: 12
V gene: TRBV6-1
J gene: TRBJ1-2
CDR3 protein: ASSPPSGIYGYT

CDR3 length: 13
V gene: TRBV20-1
J gene: TRBJ2-1
CDR3 protein: SARLGLGGSNEQF

CDR3 length: 13
V gene: TRBV7-8
J gene: TRBJ1-5
CDR3 protein: ASSDGTGSNQPQH

CDR3 length: 14
V gene: TRBV6-2/TRBV6-3
J gene: TRBJ1-2
CDR3 protein: ASSYSGGSTGSGYT

CDR3 length: 14
V gene: TRBV7-2
J gene: TRBJ2-3
CDR3 protein: ASSFAGLENRYTQY

CDR3 length: 15
V gene: TRBV5-1
J gene: TRBJ2-6
CDR3 protein: ASSLGTVTSGANVLT

CDR3 length: 11
V gene: TRBV6-1
J gene: TRBJ2-4
CDR3 protein: ASSSGTAAIQY

CDR3 length: 11
V gene: TRBV5-1
J gene: TRBJ1-2
CDR3 protein: ASSFGQLYGYT

CDR3 length: 15
V gene: TRBV4-3
J gene: TRBJ2-3
CDR3 protein: ASSPKRLAGVADTQY

CDR3 length: 9
V gene: TRBV28
J gene: TRBJ2-7
CDR3 protein: ASSSYYEQY

CDR3 length: 18
V gene: TRBV28
J gene: TRBJ2-7
CDR3 protein: ASSSRDRVGTSGSLYEQY

CDR3 length: 13
V gene: TRBV9
J gene: TRBJ2-7
CDR3 protein: ASSGNTSGSYEQY

CDR3 length: 12
V gene: TRBV12-3/TRBV12-4
J gene: TRBJ2-7
CDR3 protein: ASSLGAGTYEQY

CDR3 length: 12
V gene: TRBV5-1
J gene: TRBJ2-7
CDR3 protein: ASSPSKNTYEQY

CDR3 length: 12
V gene: TRBV20-1
J gene: TRBJ2-5
CDR3 protein: SARMGGDSETQY

CDR3 length: 11
V gene: TRBV28
J gene: TRBJ2-5
CDR3 protein: ASSLVGRETQY

CDR3 length: 16
V gene: TRBV9
J gene: TRBJ2-7
CDR3 protein: ASSREGASGRAGYEQY

CDR3 length: 9
V gene: TRBV20-1
J gene: TRBJ2-4
CDR3 protein: SAGGKNIQY

CDR3 length: 13
V gene: TRBV6-2/TRBV6-3
J gene: TRBJ2-7
CDR3 protein: ASRPPGQGRNEQY

CDR3 length: 11
V gene: TRBV2
J gene: TRBJ1-6
CDR3 protein: ASSGRGNSPLH

CDR3 length: 13
V gene: TRBV10-2
J gene: TRBJ2-2
CDR3 protein: ASSESMGGTGELF

CDR3 length: 11
V gene: TRBV10-3
J gene: TRBJ2-7
CDR3 protein: AISPDGTQGLY

CDR3 length: 15
V gene: TRBV7-7
J gene: TRBJ1-2
CDR3 protein: ASSGGLVGDRAYGYT

CDR3 length: 12
V gene: TRBV20-1
J gene: TRBJ2-7
CDR3 protein: SASPGLALYEQY

CDR3 length: 13
V gene: TRBV6-1
J gene: TRBJ2-3
CDR3 protein: ASSQLAGVSDTQY

CDR3 length: 14
V gene: TRBV6-2/TRBV6-3
J gene: TRBJ1-1
CDR3 protein: ASSPADAGKSTEAF

CDR3 length: 12
V gene: TRBV28
J gene: TRBJ1-6
CDR3 protein: ASSSGQGVSPLH

CDR3 length: 12
V gene: TRBV6-2/TRBV6-3
J gene: TRBJ1-1
CDR3 protein: ASSLLQGATEAF

CDR3 length: 13
V gene: TRBV7-2
J gene: TRBJ1-6
CDR3 protein: ASSLLGRTNSPLH

CDR3 length: 10
V gene: TRBV28
J gene: TRBJ1-1
CDR3 protein: ASSLYRGEAF

CDR3 length: 13
V gene: TRBV9
J gene: TRBJ1-4
CDR3 protein: ASSSQGARGEKLF

CDR3 length: 12
V gene: TRBV6-1
J gene: TRBJ1-2
CDR3 protein: ASSGGVLPYGYT

CDR3 length: 11
V gene: TRBV30
J gene: TRBJ2-7
CDR3 protein: ACKGFRSYEQY

CDR3 length: 11
V gene: TRBV7-2
J gene: TRBJ1-4
CDR3 protein: ASSAGLNEKLF

CDR3 length: 14
V gene: TRBV28
J gene: TRBJ2-7
CDR3 protein: ASSSIRLAGVYKQY

CDR3 length: 11
V gene: TRBV12-3/TRBV12-4
J gene: TRBJ2-3
CDR3 protein: ASRPSVTDTQY

CDR3 length: 14
V gene: TRBV27
J gene: TRBJ2-2
CDR3 protein: ASSLIEREGAGELF

CDR3 length: 13
V gene: TRBV4-3
J gene: TRBJ1-2
CDR3 protein: ASSQDLGLSYGYT

CDR3 length: 16
V gene: TRBV27
J gene: TRBJ1-4
CDR3 protein: ASTPFSLGRDANEKLF